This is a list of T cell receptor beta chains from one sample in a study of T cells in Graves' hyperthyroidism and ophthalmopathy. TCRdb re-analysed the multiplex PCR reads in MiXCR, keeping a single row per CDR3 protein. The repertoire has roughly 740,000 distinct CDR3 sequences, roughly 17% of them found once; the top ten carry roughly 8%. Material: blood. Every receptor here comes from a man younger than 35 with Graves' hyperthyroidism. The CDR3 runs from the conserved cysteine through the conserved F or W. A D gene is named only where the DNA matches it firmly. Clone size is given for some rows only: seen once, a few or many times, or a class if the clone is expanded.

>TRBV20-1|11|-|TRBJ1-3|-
TGCAGTGCAAGGTCCGAAACGACCATATATTTT
CSARSETTIYF
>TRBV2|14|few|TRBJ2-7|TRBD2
TGTGCCAGCAAACAGATTTCGGGGGGACACGAGCAGTACTTC
CASKQISGGHEQYF
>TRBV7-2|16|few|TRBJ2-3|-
TGTGCCAGCAGCTCCAGACAGGAGGCCCTAACAGATACGCAGTATTTT
CASSSRQEALTDTQYF
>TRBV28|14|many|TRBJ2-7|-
TGTGCCAGCAGTTTTTGGGGGGACACCTACGAGCAGTACTTC
CASSFWGDTYEQYF
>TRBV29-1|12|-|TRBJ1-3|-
TGCAGCGTTGAGCTCTCTGGAAACACCATATATTTT
CSVELSGNTIYF
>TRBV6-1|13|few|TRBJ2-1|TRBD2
TGTGCCAGCAGTCGGCGGGAGTACAATGAGCAGTTCTTC
CASSRREYNEQFF
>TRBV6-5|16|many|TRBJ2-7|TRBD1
TGTGCCAGCAGTTACTTGCCGGGACAGCGATCCTACGAGCAGTACTTC
CASSYLPGQRSYEQYF
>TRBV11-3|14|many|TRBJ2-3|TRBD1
TGTGCCAGCAGCTCGGGACAGGGCCTTGGTACGCAGTATTTT
CASSSGQGLGTQYF
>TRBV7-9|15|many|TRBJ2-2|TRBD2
TGTGCCAGCAGCTTTCTAGCGGGAGTCACCGGGGAGCTGTTTTTT
CASSFLAGVTGELFF
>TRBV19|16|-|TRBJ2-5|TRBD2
TGTGCCAGTAGTTCCTCTAGCGGGAGTTGGCAAGAGACCCAGTACTTC
CASSSSSGSWQETQYF
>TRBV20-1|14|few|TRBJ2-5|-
TGCAGTGCTAGAGCTAAGGGGCCTACCGAGACCCAGTACTTC
CSARAKGPTETQYF
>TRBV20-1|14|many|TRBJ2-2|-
TGCAGTGCGAGCCGAGGAAGGGGACTCGAGGAGCTGTTTTTT
CSASRGRGLEELFF
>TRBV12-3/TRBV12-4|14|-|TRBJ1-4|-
TGTGCCAGCAGCTGGGTCGGGACTAATGAAAAACTGTTTTTT
CASSWVGTNEKLFF
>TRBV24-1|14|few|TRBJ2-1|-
TGTGCCACCAGTGACCCTGGACAGTACAATGAGCAGTTCTTC
CATSDPGQYNEQFF
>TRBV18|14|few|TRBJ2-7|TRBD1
TGTGCCAGCTCACCAGCAGGGGGCAGCAACGAGCAGTACTTC
CASSPAGGSNEQYF
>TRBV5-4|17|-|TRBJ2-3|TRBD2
TGTGCCAGCAGCTTGACCCCTAGCGGGAGAGATACAGATACGCAGTATTTT
CASSLTPSGRDTDTQYF
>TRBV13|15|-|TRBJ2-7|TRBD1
TGTGCCAGCAGGAGGTGGACAGGGGGAACTCACGAGCAGTACTTC
CASRRWTGGTHEQYF
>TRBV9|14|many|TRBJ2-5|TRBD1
TGTGCCAGCAGCGCCCTAACAGGGGGAGAGACCCAGTACTTC
CASSALTGGETQYF
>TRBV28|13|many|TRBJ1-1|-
TGTGCCAGCAGGCCCAGTTGGAACACTGAAGCTTTCTTT
CASRPSWNTEAFF
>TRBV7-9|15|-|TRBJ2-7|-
TGTGCCAGCAGCCGGATGGGAACGTCCGCCGACGAGCAGTACTTC
CASSRMGTSADEQYF
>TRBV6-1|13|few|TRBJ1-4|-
TGTGCCAGCAGTGAAGCGATGAGTGAAAAACTGTTTTTT
CASSEAMSEKLFF
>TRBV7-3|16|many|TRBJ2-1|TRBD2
TGTGCCAGCAGCTTAACTGGTTTAGCGGGAGCCAATGAGCAGTTCTTC
CASSLTGLAGANEQFF
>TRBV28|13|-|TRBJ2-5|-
TGTGCCACCGCGGCTAGCGACCAAGAGACCCAGTACTTC
CATAASDQETQYF
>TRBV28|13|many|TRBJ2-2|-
TGTGCCAGCAGCTCAGGCGGATACGGGGAGCTGTTTTTT
CASSSGGYGELFF
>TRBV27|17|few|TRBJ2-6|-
TGTGCCAGCAGCGGACTCCCCCTGGGGTCTGGGGCCAACGTCCTGACTTTC
CASSGLPLGSGANVLTF
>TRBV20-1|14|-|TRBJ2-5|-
TGCAGTGCTAGAGATTGGCTAGGGGGAGAAACCCAGTACTTC
CSARDWLGGETQYF
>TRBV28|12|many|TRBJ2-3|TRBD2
TGTGCCAGCGGCCTAACCGGGACTAGTCAGTATTTT
CASGLTGTSQYF
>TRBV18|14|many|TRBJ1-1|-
TGTGCCAGCTCACCCCAGACAGGGAACACTGAAGCTTTCTTT
CASSPQTGNTEAFF
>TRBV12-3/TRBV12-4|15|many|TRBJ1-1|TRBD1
TGTGCCAGCAGTGTGGGACAGGGCCGGAACACTGAAGCTTTCTTT
CASSVGQGRNTEAFF
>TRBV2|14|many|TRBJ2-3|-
TGTGCCAGCACCCTACGGGGTGCCGGGGATACGCAGTATTTT
CASTLRGAGDTQYF
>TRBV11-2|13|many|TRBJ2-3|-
TGTGCCAGCAGCTGGACGAAGCCAGATACGCAGTATTTT
CASSWTKPDTQYF
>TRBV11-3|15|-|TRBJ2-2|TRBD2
TGTGCCAGCAGCCCTAGCGGGAGGTACACCGGGGAGCTGTTTTTT
CASSPSGRYTGELFF
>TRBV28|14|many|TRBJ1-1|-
TGTGCCAGCAGTCCCGACAGGTCGTACACTGAAGCTTTCTTT
CASSPDRSYTEAFF
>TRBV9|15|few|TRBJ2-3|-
TGTGCCAGCAGCGCCACCGGGGATAGCACAGATACGCAGTATTTT
CASSATGDSTDTQYF
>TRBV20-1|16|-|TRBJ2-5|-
TGCAGTGCTCCCCGTCGGACAGTGGGTTTCGAAGAGACCCAGTACTTC
CSAPRRTVGFEETQYF
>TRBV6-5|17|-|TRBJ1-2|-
TGTGCCAGCAGTTACCGCCTCGGGATCGCGGAAGTGCGGGGCTACACCTTC
CASSYRLGIAEVRGYTF
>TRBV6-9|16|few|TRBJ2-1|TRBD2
TGTGCCAGCAGTTACTCGAAAAGCGGGAGGTACAATGAGCAGTTCTTC
CASSYSKSGRYNEQFF
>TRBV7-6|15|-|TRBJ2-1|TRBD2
TGTGCCAGCAGCCTGGAGGTAGCGGGAGGCGGAGAGCAGTTCTTC
CASSLEVAGGGEQFF
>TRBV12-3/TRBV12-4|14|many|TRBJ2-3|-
TGTGCCAGCAGACCCGGCCGGCGCACAGATACGCAGTATTTT
CASRPGRRTDTQYF
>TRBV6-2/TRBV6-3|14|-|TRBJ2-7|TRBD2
TGTGCCAGCAGTTCCCGGACTAGTTTGTACGAGCAGTACTTC
CASSSRTSLYEQYF
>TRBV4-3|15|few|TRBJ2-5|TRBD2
TGCGCCAGTCGGACCGGGACTAGCGGGAGGGGAGCCCAGTACTTC
CASRTGTSGRGAQYF
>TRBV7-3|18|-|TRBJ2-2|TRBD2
TGTGCCAGCAGCCCCCACCTACTAGCGGGAGATATGACCGGGGAGCTGTTTTTT
CASSPHLLAGDMTGELFF
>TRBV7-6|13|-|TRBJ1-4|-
TGTGCCAGCAGAGGCTTCCGGTCGGAAAAACTGTTTTTT
CASRGFRSEKLFF
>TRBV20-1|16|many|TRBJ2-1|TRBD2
TGCAGTGCTAGACGAGAACGGGGGGGGGCCTACAATGAGCAGTTCTTC
CSARRERGGAYNEQFF
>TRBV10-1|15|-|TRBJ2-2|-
TGCGCCAGCAGTGGCAGGGGATCGGACACCGGGGAGCTGTTTTTT
CASSGRGSDTGELFF
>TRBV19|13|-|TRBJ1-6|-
TGTGCCAGTATGGAACAGCTTAATTCACCCCTCCACTTT
CASMEQLNSPLHF
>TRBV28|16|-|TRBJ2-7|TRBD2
TGTGCCAGCAGTCGCGGACAGGGACTAGCGACCTACGAGCAGTACTTC
CASSRGQGLATYEQYF
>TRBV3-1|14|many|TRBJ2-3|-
TGTGCCAGCAGCCAAGTTATGGCGGGGGATACGCAGTATTTT
CASSQVMAGDTQYF
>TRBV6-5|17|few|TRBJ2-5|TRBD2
TGTGCCAGCAGTTACGAGACTAGCGGGAGTCCCCAGGAGACCCAGTACTTC
CASSYETSGSPQETQYF
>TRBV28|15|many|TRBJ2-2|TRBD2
TGTGCCAGCAGTTTCAGCGGGACCGGACCCGGGGAGCTGTTTTTT
CASSFSGTGPGELFF
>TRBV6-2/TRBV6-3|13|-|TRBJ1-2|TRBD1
TGTGCCAGCAGGAGGGGACAGGGATATGGCTACACCTTC
CASRRGQGYGYTF
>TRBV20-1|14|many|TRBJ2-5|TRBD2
TGCAGTGCTAGCCCTAGCGGGAGTCGAGAGACCCAGTACTTC
CSASPSGSRETQYF
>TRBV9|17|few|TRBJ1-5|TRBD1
TGTGCCAGCAGCGCTGGACAGGGAGGGGCGTCAAATCAGCCCCAGCATTTT
CASSAGQGGASNQPQHF
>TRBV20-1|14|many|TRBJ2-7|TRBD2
TGCAGTGCTTCTAGCGGGGGGCGCTCCTACGAGCAGTACTTC
CSASSGGRSYEQYF